Below are 15 T cell receptor beta chains sequenced from a single sample in a study of cytomegalovirus exposure and HLA in healthy donors. Primers included in the PCR were 60 Vbeta and 13 Jbeta primers. Generated by immunoSEQ multiplex PCR, the TCRdb table keeps only in-frame clones and is missing some. The data hold about 130,000 clones, with approximately 8.7% observed a single time. What was sequenced was PBMCs. The receptors come from a man aged 40-49 years in good health and CMV-seronegative.

This clone showed up just a few times. The chain carries TRBV27 and TRBJ1-2; D may be TRBD1 (5 bases). The germline gives CDR1 MNHEY, CDR2 SMNVEV (reference sequence). Trimming took off 4 bases at V and 4 bases at J, with 16 bases between the two ends. This CDR3 has 15 residues. CDR3 nucleotide sequence: TGTGCCAGCAGTTCACGCCCCGACAGCTCCTATGGCTACACCTTC. Its protein product is CASSSRPDSSYGYTF.

This clone was seen a handful of times. The V call is TRBV5-4, the J call TRBJ2-7, with 8 positions matching TRBD1. CDR3 length: 13 amino acids. J was trimmed by 2 bases and V by 4 bases; bases with no gene match: 2. CDR1 and CDR2 from the germline V gene are SGHNT and YYREEE (reference sequence). In DNA form, the CDR3 reads TGTGCCAGCAGCCCGGACAGGGCCTACGAGCAGTACTTC. Translating it yields CASSPDRAYEQYF.

This rearrangement joins TRBV28 to TRBJ1-5; tentatively, D is TRBD1 (6 bases). CDR3 length: 16 amino acids. Per the germline V gene, CDR1 is MDHEN and CDR2 is SYDVKM. V lost 3 bases to trimming and J lost 0 bases, with 12 bases between them. This CDR3 reads CASSFPGHHSNQPQHF. CDR3 DNA: TGTGCCAGCAGTTTCCCGGGACACCATAGCAATCAGCCCCAGCATTTT.

This clone was seen a few times. The rearrangement links TRBV4-1 to TRBJ2-3; 7 nucleotides align to TRBD2. The ends lost 1 base at V and 2 bases at J; junction bases unmatched: 3. Germline loops: CDR1 MGHRA, CDR2 YSYEKL. The CDR3 spans 15 residues. The CDR3 loop is CASSQAGDYTDTQYF. Written as DNA, the CDR3 is TGCGCCAGCAGCCAAGCCGGGGACTACACAGATACGCAGTATTTT.

This clone has only a few counts. This chain connects TRBV15 to TRBJ1-2; a weak D match, TRBD1 (6 bases). Trimming cost V 5 bases and J 6 bases, with 16 bases left between them. The CDR3 loop spans 14 amino acids. The germline V gene has CDR1 LNHNV and CDR2 YYDKDF (reference sequence). CDR3 nucleotides: TGTGCCACCAGCTCCCAGGGGCAGGGACATGGCTACACCTTC. It encodes CATSSQGQGHGYTF. Drawing the rest from reference TRBV15 and TRBJ1-2, the complete variable domain is DAMVIQNPRYQVTQFGKPVTLSCSQTLNHNVMYWYQQKSSQAPKLLFHYYDKDFNNEADTPDNFQSRRPNTSFCFLDIRSPGLGDTAMYLCATSSQGQGHGYTFGSGTRLTVV.

This clone has a handful of counts. The chain joins TRBV30 to TRBJ2-3; TRBD2 matches at 9 bases. Losses at the gene ends were 5 bases for V and 2 bases for J; bases not matched to a gene: 8. The CDR3 extends over 15 amino acids. The germline CDR1 and CDR2 sequences are GTSNPN and SVGIG (reference sequence). The CDR3 protein is CAWRGGGLITDTQYF. In nucleotides, the CDR3 is TGTGCCTGGCGCGGGGGGGGCCTCATCACAGATACGCAGTATTTT.

This rearrangement joins TRBV5-8 to TRBJ1-5, with 8 bases aligning to TRBD1. The junction had 1 base not matched to a gene; V was cut back by 0 bases and J by 5 bases. Germline CDR1 SGHTS, CDR2 YDEGEE. This CDR3 spans 14 amino acids. The CDR3 nucleotides read TGTGCCAGCAGCTTGGGGACAGGGCATCAGCCCCAGCATTTT. It yields the protein CASSLGTGHQPQHF.

The CDR3 bases are TGTGCCAGCAGTCTAGGGACATCGGGGGGACAGCCCCAGCATTTT. As protein: CASSLGTSGGQPQHF. This chain joins TRBV6-1 and TRBJ1-5, with TRBD1 as a possible D gene (6 bases). This CDR3 comprises 15 residues. V lost 5 bases, J lost 7 bases, and 18 bases lay in between. CDR1 and CDR2 (germline): MNHNS, SASEGT.

This chain joins TRBV30 and TRBJ2-3; TRBD2 matches at 7 bases. This CDR3 has 12 amino acids. CDR1 is GTSNPN and CDR2 is SVGIG in the germline V gene (reference sequence). V gave up 6 bases and J gave up 4 bases; unmatched junction bases: 4. Here the CDR3 reads CACTAGADTQYF. The CDR3, as DNA: TGTGCCTGCACGGCGGGGGCAGATACGCAGTATTTT.

This clone turned up a few times. The chain employs TRBV6-6 and TRBJ1-1; 8 nucleotides match TRBD1. CDR1 and CDR2 (germline): MNHNY, SVGAGI (reference sequence). V was clipped by 7 bases and J by 7 bases; unmatched bases: 2. The CDR3 spans 11 residues. CDR3 amino acids: CASMGQVEAFF. The CDR3 nucleotides read TGTGCCAGCATGGGACAGGTTGAAGCTTTCTTT.

V and J are TRBV7-9 and TRBJ2-3; perhaps TRBD1 as D (6 bases). There are 15 residues in the CDR3. The V gene's germline CDR1 is SEHNR and CDR2 FQNEAQ (reference sequence). V lost 7 bases, J lost 0 bases, and 14 bases lay in between. CDR3 region: CASTRPGQSTDTQYF. CDR3 coding DNA: TGTGCCAGCACCCGACCCGGACAGAGCACAGATACGCAGTATTTT.

Only a few counts were recorded for this clone. A far larger clone is off by one base, so a read error is likely. V is TRBV6-6 and J is TRBJ1-5; 8 positions agree with TRBD1. This CDR3 region has 14 residues. The V gene's germline CDR1 is MNHNY and CDR2 SVGAGI (reference sequence). The CDR3 nucleotides read TGTGCCAGCAGACAGGGGGGCAGCAATCAGCCCCAGAATTTT. It is translated as CASRQGGSNQPQNF.

This clone was observed a few times. The chain employs TRBV15 and TRBJ1-5; tentative D call: TRBD1 (6 bases). V lost 0 bases, J lost 8 bases, and 14 bases lay in between. Per germline, CDR1 LNHNV and CDR2 YYDKDF (reference sequence). The CDR3 is 15 residues long. The CDR3 DNA reads TGTGCCACCAGCAGAGAAAGAGGGGGAAGGGAGCCCCAGCATTTT. Translating gives CATSRERGGREPQHF.

The gene calls are TRBV7-3 and TRBJ2-1; TRBD2 matches at 8 bases. J gave up 1 base and V 3 bases, and 8 bases lay outside the gene matches. The CDR3 consists of 17 residues. The germline gives CDR1 SGHTA, CDR2 FQGTGA. The CDR3 reads CASSFPGGAGSYNEQFF. In DNA, the CDR3 is TGTGCCAGCAGCTTTCCCGGGGGGGCTGGGTCCTACAATGAGCAGTTCTTC.

This clone turned up a few times. DNA of the CDR3: TGTGCCACCAGCAGAGATCCTACCTCTGGGGCCAACGTCCTGACTTTC. It translates to CATSRDPTSGANVLTF. The chain carries TRBV15 and TRBJ2-6; D gene uncertain. CDR1 and CDR2 (germline): LNHNV, YYDKDF (reference sequence). Trimming removed 0 bases at V and 0 bases at J, with 6 bases between. The CDR3 extends over 16 amino acids.